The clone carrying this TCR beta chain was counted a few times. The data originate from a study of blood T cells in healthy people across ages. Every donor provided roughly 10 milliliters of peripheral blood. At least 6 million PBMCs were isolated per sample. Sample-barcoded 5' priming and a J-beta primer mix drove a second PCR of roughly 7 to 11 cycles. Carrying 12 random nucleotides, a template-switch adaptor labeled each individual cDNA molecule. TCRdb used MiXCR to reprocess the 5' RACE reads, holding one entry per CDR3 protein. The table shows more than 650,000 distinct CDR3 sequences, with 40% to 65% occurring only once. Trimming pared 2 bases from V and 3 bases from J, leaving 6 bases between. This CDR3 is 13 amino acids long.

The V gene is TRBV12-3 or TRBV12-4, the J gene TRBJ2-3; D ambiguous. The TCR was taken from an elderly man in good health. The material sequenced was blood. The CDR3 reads CASSLIRTDTQYF. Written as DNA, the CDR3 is TGTGCCAGCAGTTTAATTCGAACAGATACGCAGTATTTT.